The clone carrying this T cell receptor (beta chain) was counted many times. This sample was taken from a study of breast tumors, draining lymph nodes, adjacent tissues. Using its own MiXCR run on the multiplex PCR reads, TCRdb lists one record per CDR3 protein. There are approximately 40,000 distinct CDR3 sequences in the sample; approximately 37% occur only once, and roughly a tenth lies in the top ten. Trimming pared 3 bases from V and 4 bases from J, leaving 9 bases between. The germline CDR1 and CDR2 sequences are SGHNT and YENEEA. The CDR3 length is 13 residues. Sequences were obtained from breast tumor tissue. The source is a female donor with breast cancer. Some clones in this sample may be carry-over from other donors' samples. This sequence joins TRBV11-3 and TRBJ2-5, with a possible D match to TRBD1 (6 bases). The CDR3 sequence: CASSLGAAETQYF. The CDR3 DNA is TGTGCCAGCAGCTTGGGGGCTGCAGAGACCCAGTACTTC.